The clone carrying this TCR beta chain turned up a few times. Its antigen is as yet unknown. The sample originates from a study of response to subunit inactivated influenza vaccine. Findings and caveats of the study: It was suggested by the authors that few new T cells are recruited by each seasonal influenza vaccination.

TCRdb ran MiXCR on the RT-PCR reads and lists one entry per CDR3 protein. The data show about 610,000 distinct CDR3 sequences, approximately 15% seen once. V shed 3 bases and J 4 bases; nucleotides not matched to a gene: 6. The CDR3 has 15 amino acids. Looked up from germline, CDR1 is SGHTA and CDR2 is FQGNSA. The sample in question was PBMCs from blood, obtained approximately 13 days after vaccination. The sequence was obtained from a man aged 50-59 years who received an inactivated influenza vaccine. V and J are TRBV7-2 and TRBJ2-3, with TRBD2 identical over 8 bases. This chain's CDR3 is CASSLQRGLADTQYF. DNA of the CDR3: TGTGCCAGCAGCTTGCAGCGGGGGCTCGCAGATACGCAGTATTTT.